This TCR beta chain was sequenced in a study of blood T cell repertoires in COVID-19 (dated by TCRdb to about 2020). As for the study more broadly: The collaborator samples originated in the United States, Italy and Spain and spanned the acute and convalescent phases of COVID-19. The prospective study material was composed of cDNA or gDNA derived from T cells, B-cell-depleted T cells, or PBMCs. Subjects who had been exposed to COVID-19, were actively infected with it, or had recovered from it provided the deeply sampled blood TCRbeta repertoires that made up the dataset. A freely available public database, intended as a resource for researchers studying the immune response to SARS-CoV-2, is where the repertoires were released. Samples came from the ongoing ImmuneRACE study (first 160 participants) plus 1,254 subjects from 6 global collaborators. A de-identified subject ID, COVID-19 status, age in years and sex were almost always included in the sample metadata. HLA class I and class II types, where available, came from metadata supplied by the sample provider rather than from assay-based typing. Here is what the overall study found, with its caveats: How much clinical and demographic metadata was included differed by source and by participant, and the metadata was provided uncurated.

In regard to this clone: What antigen it recognizes has not been identified. No much larger clonotype is one base removed from it; base qualities were not supplied.

The CDR3 numbers 17 residues from cysteine through phenylalanine. The only DNA kept is the CDR3, 51 bases in frame from the first base. Trimming removed 4 bases from V and 2 bases from J; the gene matches leave 3 bases unexplained. CDR1 is given as SGHRS and CDR2 as YFSETQ, both from the germline V gene. The collaborating institutions used their own protocols to collect whole blood in K2EDTA tubes. Collaborator samples were shipped for TCRbeta analysis as frozen whole blood, isolated PBMCs, or DNA extracted from either sample type. The immunoSEQ Assay, a bias-controlled multiplex PCR, was used to amplify TCRbeta CDR3 regions from genomic DNA. The authors processed their data as follows. Nucleated cell counts per sample were estimated from amplification of reference gene primers within the assay. To quantify the absolute abundance of each unique TCRbeta CDR3 rearrangement, sequence reads were collapsed and filtered. For each sample, productive Simpson clonality was calculated as the square root of Simpson's diversity index across productive rearrangements. In its TCRdb copy, this immuneACCESS table keeps in-frame sequences only and misses some clones. Where compared with another copy, unresolved V genes explain less than half of these, and the others have no known cause. V and J calls plus clone size are reproduced from that table; the DNA served to infer D and trimming. Across this sample there are 100,000 to 150,000 clones, with approximately 84% seen only once. More than 1.3% of the sample lies in the top ten.

This clonotype was sampled from a man between 60 and 75 years old with acute or convalescent COVID-19. The specimen was peripheral blood. The chain joins TRBV5-1 to TRBJ2-2, and 15 junction bases match TRBD2. The nucleotide sequence is TGCGCCAGCAGCCGGACTAGCGGGAGGGCCAACACCGGGGAGCTGTTTTTT. This gives the protein CASSRTSGRANTGELFF.